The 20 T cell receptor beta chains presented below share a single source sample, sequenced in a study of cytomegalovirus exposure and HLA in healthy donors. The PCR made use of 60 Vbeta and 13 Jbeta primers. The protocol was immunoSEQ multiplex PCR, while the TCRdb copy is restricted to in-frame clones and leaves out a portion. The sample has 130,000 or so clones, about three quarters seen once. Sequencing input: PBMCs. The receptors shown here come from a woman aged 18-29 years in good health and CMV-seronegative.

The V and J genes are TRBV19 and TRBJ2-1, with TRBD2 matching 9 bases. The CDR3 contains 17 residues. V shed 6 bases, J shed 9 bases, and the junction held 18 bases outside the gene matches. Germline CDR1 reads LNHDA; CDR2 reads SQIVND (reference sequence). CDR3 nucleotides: TGTGCCAGTAGCGGAATCCGGGGCGGGAGGGCCTTAGGTGAGCAGTTCTTC. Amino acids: CASSGIRGGRALGEQFF. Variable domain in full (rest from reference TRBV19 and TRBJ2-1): DGGITQSPKYLFRKEGQNVTLSCEQNLNHDAMYWYRQDPGQGLRLIYYSQIVNDFQKGDIAEGYSVSREKKESFPLTVTSAQKNPTAFYLCASSGIRGGRALGEQFFGPGTRLTVL.

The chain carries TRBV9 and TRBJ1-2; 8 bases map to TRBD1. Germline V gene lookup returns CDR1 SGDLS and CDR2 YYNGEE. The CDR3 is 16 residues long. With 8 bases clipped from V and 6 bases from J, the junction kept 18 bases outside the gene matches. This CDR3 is CASSRATGPGGDGYTF. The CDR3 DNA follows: TGTGCCAGTTCCCGAGCGACCGGGCCAGGGGGCGATGGCTACACCTTC. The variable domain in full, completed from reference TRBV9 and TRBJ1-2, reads DSGVTQTPKHLITATGQRVTLRCSPRSGDLSVYWYQQSLDQGLQFLIQYYNGEERAKGNILERFSAQQFPDLHSELNLSSLELGDSALYFCASSRATGPGGDGYTFGSGTRLTVV.

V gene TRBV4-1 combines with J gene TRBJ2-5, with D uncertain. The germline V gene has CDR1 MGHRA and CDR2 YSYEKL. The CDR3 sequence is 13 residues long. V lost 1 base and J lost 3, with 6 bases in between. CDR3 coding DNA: TGCGCCAGCAGCCAAGGAAGAGAAGAGACCCAGTACTTC. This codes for CASSQGREETQYF.

CDR3 region: CASTLYGYRQGVGTEAFF. The CDR3 DNA reads TGTGCCAGTACCCTATATGGATACCGACAGGGTGTTGGCACTGAAGCTTTCTTT. The chain couples TRBV19 to TRBJ1-1; 7 bases are a match to TRBD1. CDR1 is LNHDA, CDR2 SQIVND, per germline (reference sequence). V lost 7 bases and J lost 4; bases outside the gene matches: 21. CDR3 length: 18 residues.

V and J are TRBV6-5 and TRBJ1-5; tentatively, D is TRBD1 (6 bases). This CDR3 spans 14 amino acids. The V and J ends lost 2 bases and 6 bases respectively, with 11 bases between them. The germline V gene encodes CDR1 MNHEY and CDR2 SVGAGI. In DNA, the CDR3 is TGTGCCAGCAGTTACAAGGACAGTAGTCAGCCCCAGCATTTT. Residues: CASSYKDSSQPQHF.

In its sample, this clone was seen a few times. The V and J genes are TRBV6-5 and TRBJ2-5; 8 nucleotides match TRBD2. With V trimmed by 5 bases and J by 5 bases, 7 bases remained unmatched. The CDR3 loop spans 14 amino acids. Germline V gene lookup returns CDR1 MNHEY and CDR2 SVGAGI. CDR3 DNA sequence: TGTGCCAGCAGTCTGACTAGACTAGCGGAGACCCAGTACTTC. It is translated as CASSLTRLAETQYF.

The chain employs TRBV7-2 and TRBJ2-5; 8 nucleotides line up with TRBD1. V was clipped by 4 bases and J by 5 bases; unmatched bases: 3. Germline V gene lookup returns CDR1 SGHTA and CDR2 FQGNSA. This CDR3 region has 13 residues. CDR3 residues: CASSSDRAETQYF. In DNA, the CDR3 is TGTGCCAGCAGCTCGGACAGGGCGGAGACCCAGTACTTC.

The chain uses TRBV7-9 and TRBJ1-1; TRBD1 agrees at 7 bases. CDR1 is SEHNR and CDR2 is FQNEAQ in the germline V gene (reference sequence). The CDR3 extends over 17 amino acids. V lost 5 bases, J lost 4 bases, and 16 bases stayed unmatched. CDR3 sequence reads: CASSRQGGIAWSTEAFF. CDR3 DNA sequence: TGTGCCAGCAGCCGACAGGGTGGGATTGCCTGGTCCACTGAAGCTTTCTTT.

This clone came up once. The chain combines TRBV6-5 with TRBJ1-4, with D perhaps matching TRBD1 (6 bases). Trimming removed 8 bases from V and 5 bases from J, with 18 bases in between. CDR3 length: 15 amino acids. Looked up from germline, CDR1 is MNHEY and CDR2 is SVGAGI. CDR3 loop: CASGPGGAVNEKLFF. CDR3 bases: TGTGCCAGCGGCCCCGGGGGGGCGGTGAATGAAAAACTGTTTTTT.

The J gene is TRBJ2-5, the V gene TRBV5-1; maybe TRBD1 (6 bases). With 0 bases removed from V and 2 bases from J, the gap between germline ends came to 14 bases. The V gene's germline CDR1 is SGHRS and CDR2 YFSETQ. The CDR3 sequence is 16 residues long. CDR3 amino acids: CASSLGGGGQQETQYF. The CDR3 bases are TGCGCCAGCAGCTTGGGGGGCGGAGGACAGCAAGAGACCCAGTACTTC.

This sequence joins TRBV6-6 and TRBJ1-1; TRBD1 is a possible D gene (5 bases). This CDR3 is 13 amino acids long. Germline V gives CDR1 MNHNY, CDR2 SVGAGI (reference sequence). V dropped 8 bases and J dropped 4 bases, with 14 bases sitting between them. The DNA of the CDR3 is TGTGCCAGCGCCGGTGTGGGGGGCACTGAAGCTTTCTTT. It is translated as CASAGVGGTEAFF.

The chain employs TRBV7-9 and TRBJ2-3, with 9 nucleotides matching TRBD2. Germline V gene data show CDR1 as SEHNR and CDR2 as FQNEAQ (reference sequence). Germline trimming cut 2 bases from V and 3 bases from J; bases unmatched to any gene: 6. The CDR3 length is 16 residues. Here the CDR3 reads CASSLLRGGATDTQYF. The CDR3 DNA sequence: TGTGCCAGCAGCTTACTGCGCGGGGGGGCAACAGATACGCAGTATTTT.

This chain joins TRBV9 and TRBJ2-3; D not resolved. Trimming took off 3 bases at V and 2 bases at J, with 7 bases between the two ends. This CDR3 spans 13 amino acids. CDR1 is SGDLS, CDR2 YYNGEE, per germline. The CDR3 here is CASSARYTDTQYF. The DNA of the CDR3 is TGTGCCAGCAGCGCGAGGTACACAGATACGCAGTATTTT.

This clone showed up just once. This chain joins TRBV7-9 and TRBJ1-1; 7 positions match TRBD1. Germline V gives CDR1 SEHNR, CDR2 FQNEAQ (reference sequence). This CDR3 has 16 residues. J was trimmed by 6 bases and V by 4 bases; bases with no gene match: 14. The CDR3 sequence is CASSYSTGSGAPEAFF. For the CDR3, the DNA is TGTGCCAGCAGCTATTCGACAGGGAGCGGAGCCCCTGAAGCTTTCTTT.

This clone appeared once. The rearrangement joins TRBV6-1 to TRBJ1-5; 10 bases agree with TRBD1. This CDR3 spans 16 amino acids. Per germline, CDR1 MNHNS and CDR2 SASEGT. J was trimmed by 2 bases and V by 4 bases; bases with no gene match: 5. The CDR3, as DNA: TGTGCCAGCAGTGTGCGACAGGGGGCCGGCAATCAGCCCCAGCATTTT. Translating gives CASSVRQGAGNQPQHF.

CDR3 amino acids: CASSLWQGDGYTF. The CDR3 DNA follows: TGTGCCAGCAGTTTATGGCAGGGTGATGGCTACACCTTC. The rearrangement joins TRBV27 to TRBJ1-2; D is possibly TRBD1 (5 bases). The CDR3 contains 13 residues. V was shortened by 1 base and J by 6 bases, with 9 bases between the two germline ends. Germline assignment: CDR1 MNHEY and CDR2 SMNVEV (reference sequence).

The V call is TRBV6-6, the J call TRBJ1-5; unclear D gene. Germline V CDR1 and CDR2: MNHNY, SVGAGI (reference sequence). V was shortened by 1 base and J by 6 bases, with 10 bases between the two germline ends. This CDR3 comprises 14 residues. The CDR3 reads CASSYLGWSQPQHF. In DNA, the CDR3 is TGTGCCAGCAGTTACTTGGGTTGGAGTCAGCCCCAGCATTTT.

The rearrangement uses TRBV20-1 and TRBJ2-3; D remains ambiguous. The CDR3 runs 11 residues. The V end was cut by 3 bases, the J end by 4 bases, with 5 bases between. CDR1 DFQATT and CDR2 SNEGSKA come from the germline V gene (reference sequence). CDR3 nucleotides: TGCAGTGCTAGCTACGCAGATACGCAGTATTTT. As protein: CSASYADTQYF.

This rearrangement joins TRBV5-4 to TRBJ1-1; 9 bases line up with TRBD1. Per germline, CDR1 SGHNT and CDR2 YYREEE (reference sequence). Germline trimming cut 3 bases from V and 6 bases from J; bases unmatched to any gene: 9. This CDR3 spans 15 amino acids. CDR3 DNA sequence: TGTGCCAGCAGCTCGGGGACAGGGAAGATCTCTGAAGCTTTCTTT. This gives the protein CASSSGTGKISEAFF.

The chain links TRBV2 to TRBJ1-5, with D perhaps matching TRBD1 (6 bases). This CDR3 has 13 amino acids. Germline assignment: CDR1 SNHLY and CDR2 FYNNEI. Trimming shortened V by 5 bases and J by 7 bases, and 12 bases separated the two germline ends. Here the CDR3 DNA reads TGTGCCAGCAGTACTGACAGGCTACAGCCCCAGCATTTT. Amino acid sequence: CASSTDRLQPQHF.